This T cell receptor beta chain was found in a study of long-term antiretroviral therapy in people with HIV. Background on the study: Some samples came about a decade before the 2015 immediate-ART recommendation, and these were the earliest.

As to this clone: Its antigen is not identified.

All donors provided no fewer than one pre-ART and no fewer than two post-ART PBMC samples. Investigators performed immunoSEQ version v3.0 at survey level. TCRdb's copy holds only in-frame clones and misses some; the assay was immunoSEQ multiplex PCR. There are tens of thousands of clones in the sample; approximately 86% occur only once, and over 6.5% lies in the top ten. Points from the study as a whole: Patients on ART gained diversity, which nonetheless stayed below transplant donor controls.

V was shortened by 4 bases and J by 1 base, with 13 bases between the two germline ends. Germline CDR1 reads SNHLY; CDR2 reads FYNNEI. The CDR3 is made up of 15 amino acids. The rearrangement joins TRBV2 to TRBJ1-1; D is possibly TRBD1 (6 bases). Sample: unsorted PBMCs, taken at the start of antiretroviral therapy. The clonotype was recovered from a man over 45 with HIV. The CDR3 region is CASSGRPDRNTEAFF. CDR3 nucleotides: TGTGCCAGCAGTGGTCGACCGGACAGGAACACTGAAGCTTTCTTT.